What follows are 20 T cell receptor beta chains derived from one specimen sequenced in a study of cytomegalovirus exposure and HLA in healthy donors. This PCR relied on a set of 60 Vbeta primers and 13 Jbeta primers. The protocol was immunoSEQ multiplex PCR, while the TCRdb copy is restricted to in-frame clones and leaves out a portion. The sample lists some 200,000 clones, approximately 85% occurring once. The sequenced sample was PBMCs. All receptors come from a woman between 18 and 30 years old in good health and CMV-seronegative.

The J gene is TRBJ2-7, the V gene TRBV29-1, with 7 bases that match TRBD1. J lost 3 bases, V lost 7 bases, and 6 bases had no gene match. Germline V gene data show CDR1 as SQVTM and CDR2 as ANQGSEA. The CDR3 covers 12 residues. The CDR3 spells CSAAGQDYEQYF. The CDR3 nucleotides read TGCAGCGCCGCAGGACAGGACTACGAGCAGTACTTC.

This clone has a single count. V and J are TRBV15 and TRBJ2-3; maybe TRBD2 (6 bases). Germline assignment: CDR1 LNHNV and CDR2 YYDKDF (reference sequence). V lost 3 bases and J 2 bases, leaving 24 bases between the germline ends. The CDR3 is 19 residues long. The CDR3 nucleotides are TGTGCCACCAGCAGGCGATCGCCGGGACTCTCGCTCGTCACAGATACGCAGTATTTT. Translation: CATSRRSPGLSLVTDTQYF.

This rearrangement joins TRBV19 to TRBJ1-2; TRBD1 matches at 7 bases. CDR3 size: 15 residues. CDR1 and CDR2 (germline): LNHDA, SQIVND (reference sequence). Germline trimming cut 3 bases from V and 2 bases from J; bases unmatched to any gene: 6. The CDR3 protein is CASSIMGQLNYGYTF. The CDR3, as DNA: TGTGCCAGTAGTATCATGGGACAGCTAAACTATGGCTACACCTTC.

The V call is TRBV28, the J call TRBJ1-4, with 11 positions matching TRBD1. This CDR3 has 17 amino acids. The germline V gene encodes CDR1 MDHEN and CDR2 SYDVKM. Trimming at V came to 7 bases and at J to 4 bases, leaving 11 bases not matched to a gene. The DNA for the CDR3 is TGTGCCAGCACCCTTCCCGGGACAGGGGGAATTAATGAAAAACTGTTTTTT. Translation gives CASTLPGTGGINEKLFF.

The chain employs TRBV5-1 and TRBJ2-1, with TRBD2 matching 12 bases. This CDR3 contains 17 residues. In germline, CDR1 is SGHRS, CDR2 YFSETQ. Trimming took 4 bases from V and 6 from J; bases not matched to a gene: 11. Written as DNA, the CDR3 is TGCGCCAGCAGCAGGACGGCTAGCGGGGGGGTTTTCAATGAGCAGTTCTTC. Amino acids: CASSRTASGGVFNEQFF.

The chain links TRBV5-1 to TRBJ2-1; 9 bases line up with TRBD2. Germline V lookup: CDR1 SGHRS, CDR2 YFSETQ. This CDR3 spans 18 amino acids. With 0 bases clipped from V and 9 bases from J, the junction kept 16 bases outside the gene matches. CDR3 DNA sequence: TGCGCCAGCAGCTTGGACCACTTTAGCGGGAGCCGAGCAGGTGAGCAGTTCTTC. Amino acid sequence: CASSLDHFSGSRAGEQFF.

DNA of the CDR3: TGTGCCAGCAGCCCAGACAGGGGGTTGGACACTGAAGCTTTCTTT. Protein product: CASSPDRGLDTEAFF. The chain employs TRBV11-2 and TRBJ1-1; 9 nucleotides align to TRBD1. The CDR3 is made up of 15 amino acids. Per the germline V gene, CDR1 is SGHAT and CDR2 is FQNNGV. Trimming cost V 5 bases and J 3 bases; bases outside gene matches: 7.

This clone has only a few counts. The rearrangement links TRBV5-1 to TRBJ1-2; no reliable D call. Germline V CDR1 and CDR2: SGHRS, YFSETQ. V shed 0 bases and J shed 6 bases, with 9 bases lying between them. This CDR3 has 13 amino acids. The CDR3 DNA follows: TGCGCCAGCAGCTTGGCCGGTAGCGATGGCTACACCTTC. Protein product: CASSLAGSDGYTF.

The chain has TRBV19 and TRBJ1-1, with D perhaps matching TRBD1 (5 bases). The germline CDR1 and CDR2 sequences are LNHDA and SQIVND (reference sequence). CDR3 size: 12 residues. V lost 4 bases, J lost 8 bases, and 11 bases lay in between. The CDR3 reads CASSTGPWEAFF. Here the CDR3 DNA reads TGTGCCAGTAGTACAGGGCCCTGGGAAGCTTTCTTT. Full variable domain (remainder filled in from reference TRBV19 and TRBJ1-1): DGGITQSPKYLFRKEGQNVTLSCEQNLNHDAMYWYRQDPGQGLRLIYYSQIVNDFQKGDIAEGYSVSREKKESFPLTVTSAQKNPTAFYLCASSTGPWEAFFGQGTRLTVV.

This clone appeared once. The genes are TRBV6-5 and TRBJ1-1; D is uncertain. The CDR3 contains 15 residues. Germline assignment: CDR1 MNHEY and CDR2 SVGAGI. Trimming cost V 6 bases and J 0 bases, with 14 bases left between them. CDR3 sequence reads: CASSRPGWLNTEAFF. As DNA, the CDR3 is TGTGCCAGCAGCAGACCAGGCTGGCTGAACACTGAAGCTTTCTTT.

The chain links TRBV6-5 to TRBJ2-3; 8 nucleotides match TRBD2. CDR3 length: 15 residues. Germline loops: CDR1 MNHEY, CDR2 SVGAGI. Germline trimming cut 5 bases from V and 1 base from J; bases unmatched to any gene: 5. The DNA of the CDR3 is TGTGCCAGCAGTGCGATTAGCGGGGGCACAGATACGCAGTATTTT. It codes for CASSAISGGTDTQYF.

J is TRBJ2-7 and V is TRBV28; possible D gene TRBD1, 6 bases. Germline loops: CDR1 MDHEN, CDR2 SYDVKM. CDR3 length: 13 residues. V was clipped by 5 bases and J by 3 bases, with 11 bases between them. The DNA of the CDR3 is TGTGCCAGCAGTAATCCGGACAGCTACGAGCAGTACTTC. Translating gives CASSNPDSYEQYF.

This clone showed up just a few times. This chain uses TRBV5-6 with TRBJ2-7; 7 bases are a match to TRBD2. CDR1 is SGHDT and CDR2 is YYEEEE in the germline V gene. Trimming at V came to 10 bases and at J to 5 bases, leaving 12 bases not matched to a gene. CDR3 length equals 13 residues. The CDR3 nucleotides are TGTGCCCCCAGCTGGGGGGGGTTCCACGAGCAGTACTTC. Translation gives CAPSWGGFHEQYF.

In DNA, the CDR3 is TGCAGCGTTCTCGGGACAGGGGTGGATACGCAGTATTTT. Protein product: CSVLGTGVDTQYF. This rearrangement joins TRBV29-1 to TRBJ2-3; 10 bases match TRBD1. Trimming cost V 5 bases and J 6 bases; bases outside gene matches: 5. Germline V CDR1 and CDR2: SQVTM, ANQGSEA. This CDR3 has 13 amino acids.

V and J are TRBV14 and TRBJ1-2; D is uncertain. The CDR3 is 13 residues long. Trimming shortened V by 5 bases and J by 3 bases, and 10 bases separated the two germline ends. Germline CDR1 reads SGHDN; CDR2 reads FVKESK. The chain's CDR3 is CASSKQLYYGYTF. The CDR3 DNA reads as TGTGCCAGCAGCAAACAGCTCTACTATGGCTACACCTTC.

The chain carries TRBV11-2 and TRBJ2-5; weak D call: TRBD2 (5 bases). The CDR3 is 16 amino acids. Between the trimmed V and J ends, which lost 5 bases and 5 bases, there was a span of 21 bases. Looked up from germline, CDR1 is SGHAT and CDR2 is FQNNGV. This CDR3 is CASSLRVASIGETQYF. CDR3 DNA: TGTGCCAGCAGCCTGAGGGTCGCCTCCATAGGCGAGACCCAGTACTTC.

The chain uses TRBV10-1 and TRBJ2-1, with D possibly matching TRBD1 (5 bases). Germline CDR1 and CDR2: WNHNN and SYGVQD (reference sequence). CDR3 size: 13 residues. The V and J ends lost 2 bases and 8 bases respectively, with 10 bases between them. The CDR3 sequence: CASSELPGHEQFF. CDR3 coding DNA: TGCGCCAGCAGTGAGCTTCCAGGGCATGAGCAGTTCTTC.

This chain connects TRBV29-1 to TRBJ1-4, with D maybe TRBD1 (6 bases). Germline V lookup: CDR1 SQVTM, CDR2 ANQGSEA. CDR3 size: 14 residues. V lost 6 bases and J 7 bases, leaving 18 bases between the germline ends. The CDR3 nucleotides read TGCAGCGTAAGACCTTCGGGGGGCTCTGAAAAACTGTTTTTT. Translated, it gives CSVRPSGGSEKLFF.

The count of this clone is one. The chain combines TRBV29-1 with TRBJ2-1, with TRBD2 matching over 9 bases. Germline V gene sequence: CDR1 SQVTM, CDR2 ANQGSEA. CDR3 length: 16 residues. After removal of 3 bases from V and 4 bases from J, the junction contained 10 bases not matched to a gene. DNA of the CDR3: TGCAGCGTTGATACCTCCCGGCTAGCGGGGTACAATGAGCAGTTCTTC. As protein: CSVDTSRLAGYNEQFF.

The CDR3 here is CASSLWAIGAGVADTQYF. CDR3 in DNA: TGCGCCAGCAGCTTGTGGGCTATTGGAGCGGGAGTGGCAGATACGCAGTATTTT. The chain couples TRBV5-1 to TRBJ2-3; TRBD2 matches at 8 bases. The CDR3 extends over 18 amino acids. Trimming took 1 base from V and 4 from J; bases not matched to a gene: 14. Germline loops: CDR1 SGHRS, CDR2 YFSETQ. The variable domain in full, completed from reference TRBV5-1 and TRBJ2-3, reads KAGVTQTPRYLIKTRGQQVTLSCSPISGHRSVSWYQQTPGQGLQFLFEYFSETQRNKGNFPGRFSGRQFSNSRSEMNVSTLELGDSALYLCASSLWAIGAGVADTQYFGPGTRLTVL.